This T cell receptor (beta chain) was captured in a study of OX40 agonist ivuxolimab in advanced cancers. Study-level results: Relative to CD4+, CD8+ T cells held more expanded clones on average. Researchers did not establish what antigens the expanded peripheral T cells target.

This table comes from immunoSEQ multiplex PCR, and its TCRdb copy is limited to in-frame clones, with some not included. The sample shows tens of thousands of clones, roughly 91% of them seen only once. In regard to this clone: Its specificity is unknown.

The germline V and J ends were trimmed by 6 bases and 4 bases, with 12 bases remaining between them. The CDR3 is made up of 13 amino acids. Per the germline V gene, CDR1 is ENHRY and CDR2 is SYGVKD. Blood specimens came from baseline, cycle 4 day 1, and cycle 7 day 1. The receptor was derived from an adult with an advanced solid tumor such as melanoma, head and neck, liver or kidney cancer. The sequences come from CD4+ or CD8+ T cells sorted from blood, collected in a trial of the OX40 agonist ivuxolimab. The chain is built from TRBV10-3 and TRBJ1-1; weak D call: TRBD1 (5 bases). The CDR3 sequence: CAIRGVLGTEAFF. CDR3 DNA sequence: TGTGCCATCAGGGGGGTCCTAGGCACTGAAGCTTTCTTT.